Listed below are T cell receptor beta chains from one sample, sequenced in a study of cytomegalovirus exposure and HLA in healthy donors. TCRdb keeps only in-frame clones here, not all; method: immunoSEQ multiplex PCR. The sample yields 95,000 to 150,000 clones, approximately 15% seen once. What was sequenced was PBMCs. The receptors were gathered from a woman aged 18-35 years in good health and CMV-seronegative. CDR3s include the opening cysteine and the closing phenylalanine or tryptophan. A D gene is named only where the DNA matches it firmly. Where a row states a size, it is once, few, many or the class of an expanded clone; other rows omit it.

v_gene,j_gene,abundance,d_gene,CDR3aa,CDR3nt
TRBV6-5,TRBJ2-2,few,NA,CASSYSGAGGELFF,TGTGCCAGCAGTTACTCGGGGGCGGGCGGGGAGCTGTTTTTT
TRBV2,TRBJ2-2,NA,TRBD1,CASTKVGTANTGELFF,TGTGCCAGCACCAAGGTGGGGACAGCGAACACCGGGGAGCTGTTTTTT
TRBV10-3,TRBJ1-3,few,NA,CAISPLEGNTIYF,TGTGCCATCAGTCCCTTAGAAGGAAACACCATATATTTT
TRBV6-4,TRBJ2-2,NA,TRBD2,CASSPTSGTPGELFF,TGTGCCAGCAGCCCTACTAGCGGGACCCCCGGGGAGCTGTTTTTT
TRBV5-1,TRBJ1-1,NA,NA,CASSVGTSNTEAFF,TGCGCCAGCAGCGTAGGGACTTCGAACACTGAAGCTTTCTTT
TRBV19,TRBJ2-5,NA,NA,CASSIGRVGETQYF,TGTGCCAGTAGTATAGGCAGGGTTGGGGAGACCCAGTACTTC
TRBV10-2,TRBJ2-3,NA,TRBD2,CASSESYQLAGTDTQYF,TGCGCCAGCAGTGAGTCCTACCAACTAGCGGGCACAGATACGCAGTATTTT
TRBV2,TRBJ2-1,NA,TRBD2,CASSRRTSRDYNEQFF,TGTGCCAGCAGCCGACGGACTAGTCGCGATTACAATGAGCAGTTCTTC
TRBV27,TRBJ2-5,few,TRBD2,CASSLALAAEQYF,TGTGCCAGCAGTTTAGCTCTAGCGGCAGAGCAGTACTTC
TRBV28,TRBJ1-2,few,TRBD1,CASSLYRDRNYGYTF,TGTGCCAGCAGTTTATACCGGGACAGGAACTATGGCTACACCTTC
TRBV5-4,TRBJ1-6,NA,TRBD1,CASSQGTGDSPLHF,TGTGCCAGCAGCCAAGGGACAGGAGATTCACCCCTCCACTTT
TRBV29-1,TRBJ2-7,NA,TRBD2,CSVEQLAGAYEQYF,TGCAGCGTTGAACAACTAGCGGGAGCGTACGAGCAGTACTTC
TRBV28,TRBJ1-2,NA,TRBD1,CASSPNRFGTVYGYTF,TGTGCCAGCAGCCCAAATCGATTCGGGACAGTCTATGGCTACACCTTC
TRBV2,TRBJ2-3,few,TRBD2,CATSLLAGGSDTQYF,TGTGCCACCTCTCTACTAGCGGGAGGTTCAGATACGCAGTATTTT
TRBV28,TRBJ2-3,few,TRBD2,CASRPLGTSEYTDTQYF,TGTGCCAGCAGACCCCTTGGGACTAGCGAATACACAGATACGCAGTATTTT
TRBV10-3,TRBJ1-3,NA,NA,CAISGGGTPGFSGNTIYF,TGTGCCATCAGTGGGGGGGGGACCCCCGGCTTCTCTGGAAACACCATATATTTT
TRBV6-5,TRBJ2-2,NA,NA,CASSYPRGNTGELFF,TGTGCCAGCAGTTACCCGCGGGGGAACACCGGGGAGCTGTTTTTT
TRBV7-9,TRBJ2-2,few,NA,CASEVDTGELFF,TGTGCCAGCGAGGTGGACACCGGGGAGCTGTTTTTT
TRBV11-2,TRBJ2-7,NA,TRBD1,CASSSPPQGIYEQYF,TGTGCCAGCAGCTCGCCCCCACAGGGGATCTACGAGCAGTACTTC
TRBV4-1,TRBJ2-7,NA,TRBD2,CASSQTSGRASNEQYF,TGCGCCAGCAGCCAGACTAGCGGGAGGGCCTCAAATGAGCAGTACTTC
TRBV6-1,TRBJ1-6,NA,NA,CASSEYGQTNSPLHF,TGTGCCAGCAGCGAGTATGGACAGACGAATTCACCCCTCCACTTT
TRBV7-9,TRBJ1-2,NA,TRBD1,CASSLPGQTITNYGYTF,TGTGCCAGCAGCCTCCCGGGACAGACTATTACTAACTATGGCTACACCTTC
TRBV6-1,TRBJ1-5,NA,TRBD1,CASSRDRGNQPQHF,TGTGCCAGCAGTAGAGACAGGGGCAATCAGCCCCAGCATTTT
TRBV7-6,TRBJ2-3,NA,TRBD1,CASSPVGQGTDTQYF,TGTGCCAGCAGCCCGGTGGGACAGGGCACAGATACGCAGTATTTT
TRBV19,TRBJ2-7,NA,TRBD1,CASSRQGAREQYF,TGTGCCAGTAGTCGACAGGGGGCGAGGGAGCAGTACTTC
TRBV27,TRBJ2-7,few,TRBD2,CASSPGLAGYEQYF,TGTGCCAGCAGCCCGGGACTAGCGGGATACGAGCAGTACTTC
TRBV6-1,TRBJ1-2,NA,NA,CASDGSARGYTF,TGTGCCAGCGACGGAAGCGCTCGGGGCTACACCTTC